The 7 T cell receptor beta chains given below trace back to one sample, sequenced in a study of PD-1 blockade in classical Hodgkin lymphoma (dated by TCRdb to the early 2020s). This specimen's time point label, per the study, means: cycle 1 day 1 (C1D1), immediately before nivolumab initiation. Every trial patient had relapsed after autologous stem cell transplantation, and cohorts A, B and C differed in prior brentuximab vedotin exposure. The library was obtained by the immunoSEQ multiplex PCR assay. The source is immuneACCESS, and TCRdb retained only in-frame sequences with V and J called. Part of the clones is not carried over; for the studies checked, unresolved V genes explain less than half of this, and the remainder is unexplained. This sample lists 12,000 or so clones; 90% to 95% were detected once. The ten largest clones capture 20% of the sample. Sample: peripheral blood mononuclear cells (PBMCs), taken at baseline. The origin of the receptors is a human donor with classical Hodgkin lymphoma.

The V call is TRBV27, the J call TRBJ2-1; D ambiguous. V lost 0 bases and J lost 4, with 19 bases in between. Germline CDR1 reads MNHEY; CDR2 reads SMNVEV (reference sequence). The CDR3 has 18 residues. For the CDR3, the DNA is TGTGCCAGCAGTTTATCGTTACCGGGCGGATGGGTATACAATGAGCAGTTCTTC. This encodes CASSLSLPGGWVYNEQFF.

The rearrangement uses TRBV5-1 and TRBJ2-1, with 9 bases lining up with TRBD2. The CDR3 spans 15 residues. Germline V gene lookup returns CDR1 SGHRS and CDR2 YFSETQ. The V segment lost 4 bases and the J segment 3 bases; nucleotides outside the gene matches: 5. The DNA for the CDR3 is TGCGCCAGCAGCGTACTTAGCGGGAGCTACAATGAGCAGTTCTTC. It codes for CASSVLSGSYNEQFF.

Here the CDR3 reads CASSSRPGSRPDTQYF. CDR3 nucleotide sequence: TGTGCCAGCAGCTCCAGGCCGGGGTCGAGGCCAGATACGCAGTATTTT. The chain links TRBV7-8 to TRBJ2-3, with D tentatively TRBD2 (5 bases). The germline V gene encodes CDR1 SGHVS and CDR2 FQNEAQ. This CDR3 spans 16 amino acids. V was clipped by 4 bases and J by 4 bases, with 18 bases between them.

The CDR3 bases are TGTGCCAGCTCACCAGCCGGGGGCCTTAACACCGGGGAGCTGTTTTTT. Translating it yields CASSPAGGLNTGELFF. V usage is TRBV18 and J usage is TRBJ2-2; D is tentatively TRBD1 or TRBD2 (6 bases each). The CDR3 has 16 amino acids. Germline CDR1 reads KGHSH; CDR2 reads LQKENI. V lost 2 bases to trimming and J lost 2 bases, with 12 bases between them. The full variable domain, in which reference TRBV18 and TRBJ2-2 provide the parts outside the CDR3, is NAGVMQNPRHLVRRRGQEARLRCSPMKGHSHVYWYRQLPEEGLKFMVYLQKENIIDESGMPKERFSAEFPKEGPSILRIQQVVRGDSAAYFCASSPAGGLNTGELFFGEGSRLTVL.

V and J are TRBV9 and TRBJ2-6, with D unclear. The CDR3 is 15 amino acids. Trimming pared 0 bases from V and 2 bases from J, leaving 6 bases between. Germline V gives CDR1 SGDLS, CDR2 YYNGEE. The chain's CDR3 is CASSVVGPGANVLTF. The CDR3 nucleotides read TGTGCCAGCAGCGTAGTGGGTCCTGGGGCCAACGTCCTGACTTTC. Full variable domain (missing parts from reference TRBV9 and TRBJ2-6): DSGVTQTPKHLITATGQRVTLRCSPRSGDLSVYWYQQSLDQGLQFLIQYYNGEERAKGNILERFSAQQFPDLHSELNLSSLELGDSALYFCASSVVGPGANVLTFGAGSRLTVL.

V is TRBV5-1 and J is TRBJ2-2; 10 bases are a match to TRBD2. V lost 3 bases and J lost 5; bases outside the gene matches: 7. CDR1 and CDR2 from the germline V gene are SGHRS and YFSETQ. The CDR3 runs to 16 residues. The CDR3: CASSSSGGRGTGELFF. The CDR3 nucleotides are TGCGCCAGCAGCTCTAGCGGGGGACGGGGAACCGGGGAGCTGTTTTTT.

This rearrangement joins TRBV2 to TRBJ1-1; D is unresolved. Germline CDR1 SNHLY, CDR2 FYNNEI. Trimming took off 3 bases at V and 4 bases at J, with 9 bases between the two ends. The CDR3 has 13 residues. CDR3 DNA: TGTGCCAGCAGTGATTGGGCGGGCACTGAAGCTTTCTTT. This codes for CASSDWAGTEAFF.